What follows describes a single TCR beta chain. These data come from a study of blood T cell repertoires in COVID-19. Per the authors' pipeline: Reference gene primer amplification gave estimated nucleated cell counts. The data were produced by immunoSEQ multiplex PCR, yet TCRdb's version contains in-frame clones alone and is incomplete. V and J calls plus clone size are reproduced from that table; the DNA served to infer D and trimming. The sample has more than 200,000 clones, around nine tenths seen once. The germline CDR1 and CDR2 sequences are KGHSH and LQKENI. This CDR3 spans 14 amino acids. V was pared by 3 bases and J by 4 bases, with 10 bases between.

This receptor was identified in a woman under 40 with acute COVID-19. This chain links TRBV18 with TRBJ1-3; a weak D match, TRBD1 (6 bases). The sequenced material came from PBMCs or T cells enriched from blood (not recorded which). CDR3: CASSPAGTGNTIYF. CDR3 sequence (DNA): TGTGCCAGCTCACCCGCAGGGACAGGAAACACCATATATTTT.